The 16 T cell receptor beta chains below come from one sample, sequenced in a study of blood T cell repertoires in COVID-19. TCRdb's copy holds only in-frame clones and misses some; the assay was immunoSEQ multiplex PCR. Of 50,000 to 70,000 clones listed, around three quarters are singletons. The material sequenced was peripheral blood. These receptors were taken from a man aged 55-75 years with acute or convalescent COVID-19.

CDR3 amino acids: CASSLIGGAGELFF. CDR3 in DNA: TGTGCCAGCAGCTTAATTGGAGGGGCCGGGGAGCTGTTTTTT. The chain joins TRBV7-3 to TRBJ2-2, with a tentative D call TRBD2 (6 bases). V was shortened by 1 base and J by 6 bases, with 9 bases between the two germline ends. Germline CDR1 is SGHTA and CDR2 is FQGTGA. The CDR3 covers 14 residues.

The V and J genes are TRBV6-2 or TRBV6-3 and TRBJ1-1; D unresolved. Germline CDR1 MNHEY, CDR2 SVGEGT. The CDR3 covers 17 residues. V shed 0 bases and J shed 0 bases, with 14 bases lying between them. The CDR3 DNA follows: TGTGCCAGCAGTTACTCGATCCAGGTGCCTCTGAACACTGAAGCTTTCTTT. Encoded protein: CASSYSIQVPLNTEAFF.

The chain recombines TRBV19 with TRBJ1-1; D ambiguous. This CDR3 has 12 residues. Trimming shortened V by 8 bases and J by 1 base, and 8 bases separated the two germline ends. Germline values: CDR1 LNHDA, CDR2 SQIVND (reference sequence). This CDR3 is CASCSRNTEAFF. The CDR3 nucleotides are TGTGCCAGTTGTTCTAGGAACACTGAAGCTTTCTTT.

The rearrangement uses TRBV28 and TRBJ2-5; 14 nucleotides match TRBD2. In germline, CDR1 is MDHEN, CDR2 SYDVKM. Trimming removed 5 bases from V and 5 bases from J; junction bases left unmatched: 13. The CDR3 has 18 amino acids. CDR3 amino acids: CASSRTSGRMALWETQYF. The DNA for the CDR3 is TGTGCCAGCAGTCGGACTAGCGGGAGGATGGCCCTTTGGGAGACCCAGTACTTC.

In its sample, this clone was seen once. The chain is built from TRBV6-6 and TRBJ2-3, with 9 bases matching TRBD1. The V gene end was trimmed by 7 bases and the J gene end by 1 base; junction bases not matched to a gene: 6. Germline V CDR1 and CDR2: MNHNY, SVGAGI (reference sequence). CDR3 size: 15 residues. DNA of the CDR3: TGTGCCAGCACCGACCGGGACAGGGGCACAGATACGCAGTATTTT. Translating it yields CASTDRDRGTDTQYF.

The chain is built from TRBV2 and TRBJ1-6; the D is unclear. CDR3 length equals 12 residues. Germline V CDR1 and CDR2: SNHLY, FYNNEI. The germline V and J ends were trimmed by 8 bases and 9 bases, with 11 bases remaining between them. CDR3 in amino acids: CASALDSSPLHF. CDR3 bases: TGTGCCAGCGCCCTTGATAGTTCACCCCTCCACTTT. Filled out from reference TRBV2 and TRBJ1-6, the complete variable domain reads EPEVTQTPSHQVTQMGQEVILRCVPISNHLYFYWYRQILGQKVEFLVSFYNNEISEKSEIFDDQFSVERPDGSNFTLKIRSTKLEDSAMYFCASALDSSPLHFGNGTRLTVT.

The rearrangement uses TRBV27 and TRBJ1-5; D uncertain. Deletions cut 3 bases from V and 1 base from J, with 7 bases between. Germline V gene sequence: CDR1 MNHEY, CDR2 SMNVEV (reference sequence). The CDR3 extends over 14 amino acids. The CDR3 region has the DNA TGTGCCAGCAGTTTGGGAGGAAGCAATCAGCCCCAGCATTTT. Its protein is CASSLGGSNQPQHF.

There are a few counts of this clone. V usage is TRBV5-4 and J usage is TRBJ2-2; 7 bases agree with TRBD2. The CDR3 extends over 16 amino acids. The germline CDR1 and CDR2 sequences are SGHNT and YYREEE (reference sequence). Losses at the gene ends were 3 bases for V and 0 bases for J; bases not matched to a gene: 5. As DNA, the CDR3 is TGTGCCAGCAGCTCGGGACTACCCGCGAACACCGGGGAGCTGTTTTTT. Encoded protein: CASSSGLPANTGELFF.

The V call is TRBV5-6, the J call TRBJ2-5; no reliable D call. CDR3 length equals 13 residues. Trimming stripped 4 bases from V and 1 base from J, with 8 bases between. Germline V gene sequence: CDR1 SGHDT, CDR2 YYEEEE. The CDR3 loop reads CASSPSPQETQYF. The CDR3 region has the DNA TGTGCCAGCAGCCCGTCTCCCCAAGAGACCCAGTACTTC.

The chain combines TRBV5-1 with TRBJ1-1; no firm D call. Germline V gene lookup returns CDR1 SGHRS and CDR2 YFSETQ. The V end lost 0 bases, the J end lost 7 bases, and 10 bases lay between the germline ends. CDR3 length: 13 amino acids. The CDR3 is CASSLGGGGEAFF. CDR3 nucleotide sequence: TGCGCCAGCAGCTTGGGTGGTGGAGGTGAAGCTTTCTTT.

The rearrangement links TRBV18 to TRBJ2-3; tentatively, D is TRBD2 (5 bases). Germline CDR1 is KGHSH and CDR2 is LQKENI. Trimming left V 2 bases short and J 0 bases short, with 12 bases between. The CDR3 has 16 amino acids. This CDR3 reads CASSPMVRGSTDTQYF. Written as DNA, the CDR3 is TGTGCCAGCTCACCAATGGTTCGAGGGAGCACAGATACGCAGTATTTT. Together with reference TRBV18 and TRBJ2-3, the CDR3 gives the full variable domain: NAGVMQNPRHLVRRRGQEARLRCSPMKGHSHVYWYRQLPEEGLKFMVYLQKENIIDESGMPKERFSAEFPKEGPSILRIQQVVRGDSAAYFCASSPMVRGSTDTQYFGPGTRLTVL.

The V and J genes are TRBV28 and TRBJ2-7, with 8 bases lining up with TRBD2. Germline lookup yields CDR1 MDHEN and CDR2 SYDVKM. This CDR3 is 13 amino acids long. Trimming took 6 bases from V and 4 from J; bases not matched to a gene: 5. In DNA form, the CDR3 reads TGTGCCAGCAGGAGCGGGAGTGTGTACGAGCAGTACTTC. It is translated as CASRSGSVYEQYF.

This clone was found a few times. This chain uses TRBV11-3 with TRBJ2-7, with 8 bases matching TRBD1. Germline lookup yields CDR1 SGHNT and CDR2 YENEEA. The CDR3 spans 15 residues. The V segment lost 1 base and the J segment 5 bases; nucleotides outside the gene matches: 7. The CDR3 loop reads CASSLAQGARDEQYF. CDR3 nucleotide sequence: TGTGCCAGCAGCTTAGCTCAGGGGGCAAGGGACGAGCAGTACTTC.

The chain has TRBV7-8 and TRBJ2-5; D may be TRBD1 (5 bases). The CDR3 has 13 residues. Germline-derived CDR1 and CDR2 are SGHVS and FQNEAQ. V lost 8 bases and J lost 1, with 11 bases in between. The CDR3 DNA is TGTGCCAGCTTCAGGGCCTTCCAAGAGACCCAGTACTTC. This codes for CASFRAFQETQYF. Full variable domain (missing parts from reference TRBV7-8 and TRBJ2-5): GAGVSQSPRYKVAKRGQDVALRCDPISGHVSLFWYQQALGQGPEFLTYFQNEAQLDKSGLPSDRFFAERPEGSVSTLKIQRTQQEDSAVYLCASFRAFQETQYFGPGTRLLVL.

The chain combines TRBV28 with TRBJ2-6; 8 bases fit TRBD2. The CDR3 length is 16 residues. Germline trimming cut 10 bases from V and 2 bases from J; bases unmatched to any gene: 10. Germline V lookup: CDR1 MDHEN, CDR2 SYDVKM. The CDR3 sequence: CATRPGGGAGANVLTF. The CDR3 coding sequence is TGTGCCACCCGCCCGGGGGGGGGCGCTGGGGCCAACGTCCTGACTTTC. The full variable domain, rest sourced from reference TRBV28 and TRBJ2-6, is DVKVTQSSRYLVKRTGEKVFLECVQDMDHENMFWYRQDPGLGLRLIYFSYDVKMKEKGDIPEGYSVSREKKERFSLILESASTNQTSMYLCATRPGGGAGANVLTFGAGSRLTVL.

The DNA for the CDR3 is TGTGCCAGCTCGGAAAGGCAGGGTTACGGTGAAAAACTGTTTTTT. Protein: CASSERQGYGEKLFF. The rearrangement joins TRBV18 to TRBJ1-4, with D possibly being TRBD1 (5 bases). This CDR3 is 15 amino acids long. Trimming stripped 6 bases from V and 7 bases from J, with 18 bases between. Germline V gives CDR1 KGHSH, CDR2 LQKENI.